The 25 T cell receptor beta chains listed next were all sequenced from one sample in a study of technical replicates of blood from several donors (dated by TCRdb to 2015 to 2018). Library generation was performed with the immunoSEQ multiplex PCR assay. TCRdb obtained this table from immuneACCESS and retained in-frame rearrangements with V and J assigned. These tables miss some clones; where compared with another copy, unresolved V genes account for less than half of the shortfall, and the remainder is unexplained. Within this sample are under 85,000 clones, with 93% of them counted one time only. The top ten clonotypes cover less than 0.3% of the sample. Sequencing input: T cells isolated from PBMCs. Source of these receptors: a human donor in good health.

The chain uses TRBV27 and TRBJ1-1, with 7 bases matching TRBD1. This CDR3 contains 12 residues. Losses at the gene ends were 5 bases for V and 6 bases for J; bases not matched to a gene: 3. Germline-derived CDR1 and CDR2 are MNHEY and SMNVEV (reference sequence). This chain's CDR3 is CASSLDRAEAFF. CDR3 sequence (DNA): TGTGCCAGCAGTCTTGACAGGGCTGAAGCTTTCTTT.

The chain has TRBV7-6 and TRBJ2-7; TRBD1 matches 9 bases. The CDR3 runs to 15 residues. The germline V gene has CDR1 SGHVS and CDR2 FNYEAQ. Germline trimming cut 3 bases from V and 2 bases from J; bases unmatched to any gene: 5. This CDR3 reads CASSLGQGRAYEQYF. CDR3 DNA: TGTGCCAGCAGCTTGGGACAGGGAAGGGCCTACGAGCAGTACTTC.

The chain combines TRBV19 with TRBJ1-2, with D possibly matching TRBD1 (5 bases). There are 16 residues in the CDR3. Trimming removed 4 bases at V and 1 base at J, with 16 bases between. The germline CDR1 and CDR2 sequences are LNHDA and SQIVND (reference sequence). For the CDR3, the DNA is TGTGCCAGTAGTACGGGACTCCAGACTGTTAACTATGGCTACACCTTC. This encodes CASSTGLQTVNYGYTF. Variable domain in full (rest from reference TRBV19 and TRBJ1-2): DGGITQSPKYLFRKEGQNVTLSCEQNLNHDAMYWYRQDPGQGLRLIYYSQIVNDFQKGDIAEGYSVSREKKESFPLTVTSAQKNPTAFYLCASSTGLQTVNYGYTFGSGTRLTVV.

The V and J genes are TRBV28 and TRBJ2-5; TRBD1 might be the D (6 bases). Germline assignment: CDR1 MDHEN and CDR2 SYDVKM. Trimming left V 3 bases short and J 5 bases short, with 22 bases between. This CDR3 region has 17 residues. In DNA form, the CDR3 reads TGTGCCAGCAGTTTGCCCCGGGTTGGGGGCGCGAGGGAGACCCAGTACTTC. This codes for CASSLPRVGGARETQYF.

The chain uses TRBV2 and TRBJ2-5; D perhaps matches TRBD1 (5 bases). V lost 5 bases, J lost 1 base, and 5 bases lay in between. Germline CDR1 SNHLY, CDR2 FYNNEI. The CDR3 covers 12 residues. CDR3 sequence: CASSQGQETQYF. DNA of the CDR3: TGTGCCAGCAGTCAGGGCCAAGAGACCCAGTACTTC. Full variable domain (remainder filled in from reference TRBV2 and TRBJ2-5): EPEVTQTPSHQVTQMGQEVILRCVPISNHLYFYWYRQILGQKVEFLVSFYNNEISEKSEIFDDQFSVERPDGSNFTLKIRSTKLEDSAMYFCASSQGQETQYFGPGTRLLVL.

The rearrangement joins TRBV19 to TRBJ2-7; 8 positions agree with TRBD2. The CDR3 totals 17 residues. V lost 4 bases to trimming and J lost 2 bases; unmatched junction nucleotides: 13. Germline CDR1 reads LNHDA; CDR2 reads SQIVND (reference sequence). Here the CDR3 reads CASSRLGVSGDPYEQYF. The CDR3 DNA reads as TGTGCCAGTAGTAGGCTCGGGGTTAGCGGGGATCCCTACGAGCAGTACTTC.

V gene TRBV5-4 combines with J gene TRBJ2-7; possible D gene TRBD1, 6 bases. CDR1 SGHNT and CDR2 YYREEE come from the germline V gene (reference sequence). CDR3 size: 16 residues. V was pared by 0 bases and J by 6 bases, with 19 bases between. CDR3 amino acids: CASSLVQGFIGGEQYF. The CDR3 DNA reads as TGTGCCAGCAGCTTGGTTCAGGGGTTCATTGGTGGCGAGCAGTACTTC.

This clone came up once. The J gene is TRBJ1-2, the V gene TRBV28; the D gene is possibly TRBD1 (5 bases). The CDR3 extends over 14 amino acids. Trimming pared 2 bases from V and 1 base from J, leaving 8 bases between. Germline values: CDR1 MDHEN, CDR2 SYDVKM. The CDR3 reads CASSLKGNNYGYTF. The CDR3 DNA sequence: TGTGCCAGCAGTTTAAAGGGGAATAACTATGGCTACACCTTC.

The V and J genes are TRBV7-9 and TRBJ1-4; a weak D match, TRBD1 (6 bases). Trimming cost V 3 bases and J 5 bases, with 10 bases left between them. Germline V CDR1 and CDR2: SEHNR, FQNEAQ (reference sequence). This CDR3 is built from 14 residues. The DNA of the CDR3 is TGTGCCAGCAGCTTTACAGGGTTCAATGAAAAACTGTTTTTT. It specifies CASSFTGFNEKLFF.

This clone occurred once. Compared with germline, one end of the junction differs, possibly owing to a read error. The genes are TRBV5-5 and TRBJ1-4; D gene ambiguous. CDR3 size: 15 residues. CDR1 is SGHKS and CDR2 is YYEKEE in the germline V gene (reference sequence). The chain's CDR3 is CASTVRSATNEKLFF. Here the CDR3 DNA reads TGTGCAAGCACGGTCCGATCTGCAACTAATGAAAAACTGTTTTTT.

This rearrangement joins TRBV6-5 to TRBJ1-5, with unresolved D. The germline CDR1 and CDR2 sequences are MNHEY and SVGAGI. The germline V and J ends were trimmed by 6 bases and 6 bases, with 18 bases remaining between them. This CDR3 is built from 15 residues. CDR3 region: CASSETTLAGQPQHF. The CDR3 nucleotides are TGTGCCAGCAGCGAAACGACTTTGGCCGGTCAGCCCCAGCATTTT.

The chain recombines TRBV5-6 with TRBJ2-7; D not resolved. V was cut by 4 bases and J by 3 bases, with 5 bases left in between. This CDR3 has 11 residues. Germline CDR1 SGHDT, CDR2 YYEEEE. The CDR3 coding sequence is TGTGCCAGCAGCGTCAACTACGAGCAGTACTTC. This gives the protein CASSVNYEQYF.

This chain uses TRBV18 with TRBJ2-7, with 7 positions matching TRBD1. The germline gives CDR1 KGHSH, CDR2 LQKENI. This CDR3 has 16 residues. V lost 2 bases and J lost 3; bases outside the gene matches: 10. The DNA for the CDR3 is TGTGCCAGCTCACCAAAGGGGGCTAAAAAGGTCTACGAGCAGTACTTC. It translates to CASSPKGAKKVYEQYF.

This clone was seen once. V usage is TRBV6-5 and J usage is TRBJ1-2; TRBD1 matches 7 bases. Germline assignment: CDR1 MNHEY and CDR2 SVGAGI. The junction had 7 bases not matched to a gene; V was cut back by 6 bases and J by 3 bases. The CDR3 has 14 residues. CDR3 region: CASSLQGLDYGYTF. CDR3 in DNA: TGTGCCAGCAGCCTACAGGGGCTCGACTATGGCTACACCTTC.

This chain uses TRBV6-4 with TRBJ2-7, with TRBD2 matching over 13 bases. The CDR3 is 17 amino acids. Germline V gene sequence: CDR1 MRHNA, CDR2 SNTAGT. V shed 9 bases, J shed 6 bases, and the junction held 17 bases outside the gene matches. The CDR3 region is CARTGTSGAFRTFEQYF. DNA of the CDR3: TGTGCCAGAACCGGGACTAGCGGGGCGTTTAGGACTTTCGAGCAGTACTTC.

This clone was recorded a few times. This chain links TRBV7-3 with TRBJ1-2; the D gene is possibly TRBD1 (6 bases). The CDR3 extends over 15 amino acids. CDR1 SGHTA and CDR2 FQGTGA come from the germline V gene. Trimming pared 5 bases from V and 0 bases from J, leaving 13 bases between. Here the CDR3 reads CASSPTTGPNYGYTF. CDR3 DNA sequence: TGTGCCAGCAGCCCTACAACAGGGCCTAACTATGGCTACACCTTC. The full variable domain, with the rest looked up from reference TRBV7-3 and TRBJ1-2, is GAGVSQTPSNKVTEKGKYVELRCDPISGHTALYWYRQSLGQGPEFLIYFQGTGAADDSGLPNDRFFAVRPEGSVSTLKIQRTERGDSAVYLCASSPTTGPNYGYTFGSGTRLTVV.

The rearrangement links TRBV9 to TRBJ2-3; 8 bases align to TRBD1. This CDR3 is built from 15 residues. CDR1 and CDR2 (germline): SGDLS, YYNGEE. Trimming removed 0 bases from V and 2 bases from J; junction bases left unmatched: 2. CDR3 loop: CASSVDRGYTDTQYF. The DNA for the CDR3 is TGTGCCAGCAGCGTAGACAGGGGGTACACAGATACGCAGTATTTT.

This clone was found once. The chain links TRBV2 to TRBJ2-7; 12 bases fit TRBD2. Looked up from germline, CDR1 is SNHLY and CDR2 is FYNNEI. This CDR3 spans 15 amino acids. Trimming took 4 bases from V and 6 from J; bases not matched to a gene: 7. The CDR3 nucleotides are TGTGCCAGCAGTGCCCTAGCGGGAGGGCCAGTCGAGCAGTACTTC. Its protein product is CASSALAGGPVEQYF.

The CDR3: CATSRDYRGTEAFF. The CDR3 region has the DNA TGTGCCACCAGCAGAGATTACCGGGGCACTGAAGCTTTCTTT. V gene TRBV15 combines with J gene TRBJ1-1; D remains ambiguous. Germline V gene data show CDR1 as LNHNV and CDR2 as YYDKDF (reference sequence). The V end lost 0 bases, the J end lost 4 bases, and 9 bases lay between the germline ends. This CDR3 contains 14 residues. The complete variable domain, with remaining parts taken from reference TRBV15 and TRBJ1-1, reads DAMVIQNPRYQVTQFGKPVTLSCSQTLNHNVMYWYQQKSSQAPKLLFHYYDKDFNNEADTPDNFQSRRPNTSFCFLDIRSPGLGDTAMYLCATSRDYRGTEAFFGQGTRLTVV.

CDR3 amino acids: CASSDTRGEKLFF. DNA for the CDR3: TGTGCCAGCAGTGACACAAGAGGGGAAAAACTGTTTTTT. This sequence joins TRBV2 and TRBJ1-4, with D unresolved. Trimming removed 3 bases from V and 8 bases from J, with 10 bases in between. Germline CDR1 SNHLY, CDR2 FYNNEI. CDR3 length equals 13 residues.

This clone was counted a single time. The V gene is TRBV5-4, the J gene TRBJ2-1; 7 nucleotides agree with TRBD1. The CDR3 runs to 16 residues. Germline V gene sequence: CDR1 SGHNT, CDR2 YYREEE (reference sequence). J was trimmed by 0 bases and V by 2 bases; bases with no gene match: 5. This CDR3 is CASSFKTGSSYNEQFF. The CDR3 DNA follows: TGTGCCAGCAGCTTTAAGACAGGGAGCTCCTACAATGAGCAGTTCTTC.

V usage is TRBV19 and J usage is TRBJ1-1; D remains ambiguous. Germline lookup yields CDR1 LNHDA and CDR2 SQIVND (reference sequence). The CDR3 covers 16 residues. The V end was cut by 7 bases, the J end by 0 bases, with 18 bases between. As DNA, the CDR3 is TGTGCCAGTAATTCGGCAGCGAACGGATTGAACACTGAAGCTTTCTTT. Its protein is CASNSAANGLNTEAFF.

The genes are TRBV9 and TRBJ2-1; 8 nucleotides line up with TRBD2. Germline CDR1 SGDLS, CDR2 YYNGEE. CDR3 size: 16 residues. Losses at the gene ends were 0 bases for V and 9 bases for J; bases not matched to a gene: 11. CDR3 loop: CASSVVGSGRFGEQFF. The CDR3 region has the DNA TGTGCCAGCAGCGTAGTTGGAAGCGGGAGATTCGGTGAGCAGTTCTTC.

In this sample, this clone turned up once. This chain connects TRBV27 to TRBJ2-3; D remains unclear. Germline values: CDR1 MNHEY, CDR2 SMNVEV (reference sequence). The CDR3 consists of 14 residues. Trimming left V 2 bases short and J 1 base short, with 7 bases between. The CDR3 sequence: CASSLMSRTDTQYF. In DNA, the CDR3 is TGTGCCAGCAGTTTAATGTCTCGCACAGATACGCAGTATTTT.

The CDR3 region is CASSLGQGNYGYTF. The CDR3 region has the DNA TGTGCCAGCAGTTTGGGGCAGGGTAACTATGGCTACACCTTC. The chain employs TRBV28 and TRBJ1-2, with D tentatively TRBD1 (5 bases). Germline V gene sequence: CDR1 MDHEN, CDR2 SYDVKM. CDR3 length equals 14 residues. V lost 3 bases to trimming and J lost 1 base, with 9 bases between them.